The 8 T cell receptor beta chains below all came from one sample that was sequenced in a study of CD8+ T cells in alopecia areata. The authors extracted RNA and reverse transcribed it into cDNA as the sequencing template. The assay was immunoSEQ multiplex PCR, and TCRdb's table has in-frame clones only and misses some. The sample carries roughly 15,000 clones, 50% to 65% recorded once. Peripheral blood samples and lesional scalp punch biopsies were obtained from alopecia areata patients. The specimen sequenced was skin. The receptors were sampled from a human donor with alopecia areata.

The chain is built from TRBV18 and TRBJ2-7; D is ambiguous. The CDR3 runs to 15 residues. CDR1 and CDR2 from the germline V gene are KGHSH and LQKENI. The V end lost 3 bases, the J end lost 0 bases, and 12 bases lay between the germline ends. The DNA of the CDR3 is TGTGCCAGCTCACCGCCCGGGTCTGTCTCCTACGAGCAGTACTTC. Translation: CASSPPGSVSYEQYF. Together with reference TRBV18 and TRBJ2-7, the CDR3 gives the full variable domain: NAGVMQNPRHLVRRRGQEARLRCSPMKGHSHVYWYRQLPEEGLKFMVYLQKENIIDESGMPKERFSAEFPKEGPSILRIQQVVRGDSAAYFCASSPPGSVSYEQYFGPGTRLTVT.

This clone appeared a single time. The chain couples TRBV6-9 to TRBJ1-5; D unclear. From germline, CDR1 is MNHGY and CDR2 SVAAGI. Trimming left V 3 bases short and J 3 bases short, with 9 bases between. The CDR3 consists of 14 residues. The DNA for the CDR3 is TGTGCCAGCAGTTACCCGGCTACCAATCAGCCCCAGCATTTT. It encodes CASSYPATNQPQHF.

The chain has TRBV4-2 and TRBJ2-7; 13 nucleotides match TRBD2. This CDR3 comprises 15 residues. V gave up 0 bases and J gave up 12 bases; unmatched junction bases: 8. Looked up from germline, CDR1 is LGHNA and CDR2 is YNFKEQ. CDR3 bases: TGTGCCAGCAGCCAAGATACTTCGGGACTAGCGGGATTGTACTTC. As protein: CASSQDTSGLAGLYF.

For this clone: A read error may be the cause here, since a much bigger clone is one base away. The same CDR3 is also encoded by other DNA sequences in this sample. This chain joins TRBV20-1 and TRBJ1-1, with D possibly matching TRBD1 (6 bases). The CDR3 sequence is 11 residues long. CDR1 and CDR2 (germline): DFQATT, SNEGSKA (reference sequence). This chain's CDR3 is CSARGATEAFF. CDR3 DNA: TGCAGTGCTAGGGGGGCCACTGAAGCCTTCTTT.

This chain uses TRBV28 with TRBJ2-5; D is unresolved. The J call is in doubt because the DNA end fits TRBJ2-7 better. Germline V CDR1 and CDR2: MDHEN, SYDVKM. The CDR3 loop spans 12 amino acids. The CDR3: CASSRNRYEQYF. The CDR3 nucleotides are TGTGCCAGCAGTCGGAACAGATACGAGCAGTACTTC.

The table lists this clone with a few counts. This chain links TRBV29-1 with TRBJ2-3; TRBD1 might be the D (5 bases). The CDR3 runs to 12 residues. V lost 7 bases and J 4 bases, leaving 12 bases between the germline ends. CDR1 SQVTM and CDR2 ANQGSEA come from the germline V gene. CDR3 protein: CSGLPRADTQYF. The CDR3 DNA is TGCAGCGGCCTTCCCAGGGCAGATACGCAGTATTTT.

The chain uses TRBV30 and TRBJ2-5, with 10 bases lining up with TRBD1. The CDR3 runs 15 residues. Germline V gene sequence: CDR1 GTSNPN, CDR2 SVGIG (reference sequence). The junction had 9 bases not matched to a gene; V was cut back by 3 bases and J by 5 bases. DNA of the CDR3: TGTGCCTGGAGACCGGGACAGGGGTTGATGGAGACCCAGTACTTC. Its protein is CAWRPGQGLMETQYF.

This clone occurred once. The chain recombines TRBV2 with TRBJ2-2, with 7 bases lining up with TRBD1. Per the germline V gene, CDR1 is SNHLY and CDR2 is FYNNEI. This CDR3 has 16 amino acids. V gave up 2 bases and J gave up 5 bases; unmatched junction bases: 8. As DNA, the CDR3 is TGTGCCAGCAGTGAATTGGAACAGGGGTGGACCGGGGAGCTGTTTTTT. Amino acid sequence: CASSELEQGWTGELFF.